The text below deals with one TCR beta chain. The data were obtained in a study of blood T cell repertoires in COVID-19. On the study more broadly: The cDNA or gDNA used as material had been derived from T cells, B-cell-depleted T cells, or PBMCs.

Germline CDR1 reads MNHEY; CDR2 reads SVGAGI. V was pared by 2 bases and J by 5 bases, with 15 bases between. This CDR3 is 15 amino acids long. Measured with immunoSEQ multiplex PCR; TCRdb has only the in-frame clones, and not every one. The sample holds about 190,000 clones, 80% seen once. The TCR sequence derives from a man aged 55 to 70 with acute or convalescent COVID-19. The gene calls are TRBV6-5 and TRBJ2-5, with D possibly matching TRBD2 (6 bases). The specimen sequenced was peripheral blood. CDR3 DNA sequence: TGTGCCAGCAGTTACCGGCGGGGCCTCCAGGAGACCCAGTACTTC. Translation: CASSYRRGLQETQYF.